This T cell receptor (beta chain) was documented in a study of blood T cells in healthy people across ages. Collection of around 10 milliliters of peripheral blood was performed for each donor. At least 6.5 million PBMCs were isolated per sample. PCR was performed a second time for about 7 to 11 cycles using a sample-barcoded 5' primer and a J-beta primer mix. Each cDNA molecule carried a tag from a template-switch adaptor that contained 12 random nucleotides. TCRdb redid the calling of the 5' RACE reads with MiXCR, one entry per CDR3 protein. The sample has 750,000 or so distinct CDR3 sequences; roughly 25% are singletons. The germline CDR1 and CDR2 sequences are KGHDR and SFDVKD. This CDR3 contains 12 residues. The sample was also linked to a second study, of T cells of mothers and their children. That study reports: In this cohort, donors were a few healthy Caucasian mothers plus their six children.

The sample consisted of blood. The chain uses TRBV24-1 and TRBJ2-5; no clear D. The J call may be faulty, since TRBJ2-7 better matches the DNA end. The sequence was obtained from a boy younger than 18 in good health. The CDR3: CATSDTTYEQYF. In DNA form, the CDR3 reads TGTGCCACCAGTGATACCACCTACGAGCAGTACTTC.